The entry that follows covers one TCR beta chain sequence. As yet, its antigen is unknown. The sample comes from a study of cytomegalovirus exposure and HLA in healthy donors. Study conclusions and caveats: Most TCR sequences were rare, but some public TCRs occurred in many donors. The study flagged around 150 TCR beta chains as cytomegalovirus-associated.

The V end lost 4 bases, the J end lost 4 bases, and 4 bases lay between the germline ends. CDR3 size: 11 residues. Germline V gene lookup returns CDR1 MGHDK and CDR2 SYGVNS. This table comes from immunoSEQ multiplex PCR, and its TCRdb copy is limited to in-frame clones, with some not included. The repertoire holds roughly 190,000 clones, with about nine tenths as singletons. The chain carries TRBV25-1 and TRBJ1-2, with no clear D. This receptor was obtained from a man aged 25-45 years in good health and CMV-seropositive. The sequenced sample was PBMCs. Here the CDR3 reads CASSGRYGYTF. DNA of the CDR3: TGTGCCAGCAGTGGACGCTATGGCTACACCTTC.